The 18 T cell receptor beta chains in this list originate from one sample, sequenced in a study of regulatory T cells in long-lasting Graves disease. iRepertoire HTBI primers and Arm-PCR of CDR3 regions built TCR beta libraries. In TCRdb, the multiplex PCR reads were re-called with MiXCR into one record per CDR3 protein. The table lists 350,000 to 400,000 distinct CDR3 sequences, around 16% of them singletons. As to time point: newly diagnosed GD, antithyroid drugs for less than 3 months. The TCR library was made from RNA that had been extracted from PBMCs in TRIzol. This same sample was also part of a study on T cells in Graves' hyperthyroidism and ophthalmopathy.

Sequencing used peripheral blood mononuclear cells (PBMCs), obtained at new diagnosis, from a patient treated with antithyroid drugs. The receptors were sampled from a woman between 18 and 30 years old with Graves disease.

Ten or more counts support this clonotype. CDR3: CASSLHLPPGQSYSNQPQHF. As DNA, the CDR3 is TGTGCCAGCAGTCTACACCTACCACCGGGACAGAGTTATAGCAATCAGCCCCAGCATTTT. The genes are TRBV28 and TRBJ1-5; 7 bases agree with TRBD1. The junction had 19 bases not matched to a gene; V was cut back by 5 bases and J by 0 bases. This CDR3 spans 20 amino acids. Germline CDR1 is MDHEN and CDR2 is SYDVKM. Based on the CDR3 plus reference TRBV28 and TRBJ1-5, the full variable domain is DVKVTQSSRYLVKRTGEKVFLECVQDMDHENMFWYRQDPGLGLRLIYFSYDVKMKEKGDIPEGYSVSREKKERFSLILESASTNQTSMYLCASSLHLPPGQSYSNQPQHFGDGTRLSIL.

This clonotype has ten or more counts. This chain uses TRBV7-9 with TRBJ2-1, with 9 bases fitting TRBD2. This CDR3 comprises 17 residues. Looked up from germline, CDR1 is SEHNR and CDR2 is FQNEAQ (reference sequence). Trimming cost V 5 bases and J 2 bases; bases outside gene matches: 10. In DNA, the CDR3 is TGTGCCAGCAGCCTGGGGGGGCTAGCGGGAACCTACAATGAGCAGTTCTTC. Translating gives CASSLGGLAGTYNEQFF.

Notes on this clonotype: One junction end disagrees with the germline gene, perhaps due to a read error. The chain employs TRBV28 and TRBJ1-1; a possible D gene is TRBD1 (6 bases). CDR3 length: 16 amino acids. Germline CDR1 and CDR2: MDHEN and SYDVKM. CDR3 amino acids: CASTFGSRGMNTEAFF. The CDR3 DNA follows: TGTGCCAGCACCTTTGGAAGTAGGGGGATGAACACTGAAGCCTTCTTT.

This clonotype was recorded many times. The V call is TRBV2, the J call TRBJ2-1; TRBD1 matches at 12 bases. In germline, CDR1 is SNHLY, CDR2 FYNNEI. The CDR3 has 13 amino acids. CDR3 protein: CGLGTGGLVEQFF. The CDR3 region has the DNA TGTGGCCTCGGGACAGGGGGCCTAGTTGAGCAGTTCTTC.

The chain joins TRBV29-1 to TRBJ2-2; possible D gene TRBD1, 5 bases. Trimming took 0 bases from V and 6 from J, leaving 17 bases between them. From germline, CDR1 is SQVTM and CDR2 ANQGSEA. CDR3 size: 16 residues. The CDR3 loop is CSVEDRVLGPSGELFF. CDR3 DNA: TGCAGCGTTGAAGATCGGGTCCTGGGGCCGTCCGGGGAGCTGTTTTTT.

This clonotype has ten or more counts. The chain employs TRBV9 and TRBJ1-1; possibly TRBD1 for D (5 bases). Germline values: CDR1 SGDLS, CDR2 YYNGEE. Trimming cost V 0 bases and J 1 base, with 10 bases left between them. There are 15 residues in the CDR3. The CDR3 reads CASSVEGYRNTEAFF. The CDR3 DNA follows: TGTGCCAGCAGCGTAGAGGGGTATCGGAACACTGAAGCTTTCTTT.

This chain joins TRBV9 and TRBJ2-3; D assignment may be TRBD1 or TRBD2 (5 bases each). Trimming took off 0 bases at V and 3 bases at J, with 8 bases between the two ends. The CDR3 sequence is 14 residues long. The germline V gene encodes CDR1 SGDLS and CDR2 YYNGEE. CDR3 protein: CASSVGWGTDTQYF. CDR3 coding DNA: TGTGCCAGCAGCGTAGGTTGGGGGACAGATACGCAGTATTTT.

The CDR3 DNA sequence: TGTGCCAGCAGTTCTCGGTCCAAGGAGAGTGAGCAGTTCTTC. Amino acid sequence: CASSSRSKESEQFF. The chain joins TRBV12-3 or TRBV12-4 to TRBJ2-1; D is unresolved. V gave up 4 bases and J gave up 9 bases, with 16 bases separating them. This CDR3 comprises 14 residues.

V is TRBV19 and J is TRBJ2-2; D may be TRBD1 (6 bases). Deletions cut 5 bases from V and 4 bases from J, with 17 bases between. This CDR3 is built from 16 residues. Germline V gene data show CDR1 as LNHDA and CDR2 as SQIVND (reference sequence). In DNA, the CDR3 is TGTGCCAGTAGTCGCCCGGGACAATGGATCACCGGGGAGCTGTTTTTT. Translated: CASSRPGQWITGELFF.

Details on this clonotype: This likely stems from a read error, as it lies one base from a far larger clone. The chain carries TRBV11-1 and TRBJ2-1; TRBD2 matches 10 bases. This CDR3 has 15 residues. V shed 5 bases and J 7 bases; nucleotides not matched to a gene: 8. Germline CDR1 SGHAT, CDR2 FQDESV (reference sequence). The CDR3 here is CASSTGTSDMNEQFF. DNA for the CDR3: TGTGCCAGCAGCACCGGGACTAGCGATATGAATGAGCAGTTCTTC.

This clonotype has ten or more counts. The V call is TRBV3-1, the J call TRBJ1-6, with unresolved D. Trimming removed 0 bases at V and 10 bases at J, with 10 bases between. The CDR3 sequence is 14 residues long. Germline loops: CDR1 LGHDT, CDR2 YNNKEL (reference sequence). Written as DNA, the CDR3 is TGTGCCAGCAGCCAAGATGGTTATAGCTCACCCCTCCACTTT. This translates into CASSQDGYSSPLHF.

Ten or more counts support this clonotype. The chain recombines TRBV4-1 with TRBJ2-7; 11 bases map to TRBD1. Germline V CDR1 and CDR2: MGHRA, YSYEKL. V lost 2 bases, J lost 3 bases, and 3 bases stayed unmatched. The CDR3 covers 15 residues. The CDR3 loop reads CASSQSGTGGYEQYF. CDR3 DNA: TGCGCCAGCAGCCAATCCGGGACAGGGGGCTACGAGCAGTACTTC.

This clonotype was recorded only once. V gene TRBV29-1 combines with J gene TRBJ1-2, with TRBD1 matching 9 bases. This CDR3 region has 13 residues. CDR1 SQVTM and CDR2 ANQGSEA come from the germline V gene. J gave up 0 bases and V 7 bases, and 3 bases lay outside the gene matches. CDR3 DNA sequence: TGCAGCGGACAGGGGGGACCTAACTATGGCTACACCTTC. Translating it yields CSGQGGPNYGYTF.

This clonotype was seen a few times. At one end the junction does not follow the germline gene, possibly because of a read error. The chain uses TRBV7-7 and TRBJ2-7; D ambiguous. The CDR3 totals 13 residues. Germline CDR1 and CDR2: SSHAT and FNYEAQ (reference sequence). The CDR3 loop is CASSLNMIGEQYF. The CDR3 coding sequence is TGTGCTAGCAGCTTAAATATGATCGGCGAGCAGTACTTC.

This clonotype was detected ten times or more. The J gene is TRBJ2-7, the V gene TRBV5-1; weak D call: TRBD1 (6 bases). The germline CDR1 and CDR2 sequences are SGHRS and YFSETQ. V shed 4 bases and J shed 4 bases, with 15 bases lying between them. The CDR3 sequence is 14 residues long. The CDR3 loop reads CASSASGAKYEQYF. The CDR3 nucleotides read TGCGCCAGCAGCGCCTCAGGGGCCAAATACGAGCAGTACTTC. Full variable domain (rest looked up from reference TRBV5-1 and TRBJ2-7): KAGVTQTPRYLIKTRGQQVTLSCSPISGHRSVSWYQQTPGQGLQFLFEYFSETQRNKGNFPGRFSGRQFSNSRSEMNVSTLELGDSALYLCASSASGAKYEQYFGPGTRLTVT.

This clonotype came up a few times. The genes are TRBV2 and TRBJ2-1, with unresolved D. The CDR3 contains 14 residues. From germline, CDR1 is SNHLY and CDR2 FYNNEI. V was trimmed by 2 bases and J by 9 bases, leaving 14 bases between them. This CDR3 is CASSETEAHPEQFF. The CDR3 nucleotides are TGTGCCAGCAGTGAAACCGAGGCTCACCCTGAGCAGTTCTTC.

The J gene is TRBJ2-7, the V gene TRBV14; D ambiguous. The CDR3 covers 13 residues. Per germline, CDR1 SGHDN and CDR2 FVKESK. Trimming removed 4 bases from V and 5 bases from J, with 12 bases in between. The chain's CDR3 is CASSPADGNEQYF. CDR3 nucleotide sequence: TGTGCCAGCAGCCCGGCGGACGGTAACGAGCAGTACTTC.

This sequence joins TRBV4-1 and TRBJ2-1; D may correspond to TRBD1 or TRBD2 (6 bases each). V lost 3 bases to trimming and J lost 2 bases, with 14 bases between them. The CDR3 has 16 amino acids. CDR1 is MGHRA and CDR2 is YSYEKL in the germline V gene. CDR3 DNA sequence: TGCGCCAGCAGCCATCAGGGGTGGGGGGCCTACAATGAGCAGTTCTTC. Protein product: CASSHQGWGAYNEQFF.